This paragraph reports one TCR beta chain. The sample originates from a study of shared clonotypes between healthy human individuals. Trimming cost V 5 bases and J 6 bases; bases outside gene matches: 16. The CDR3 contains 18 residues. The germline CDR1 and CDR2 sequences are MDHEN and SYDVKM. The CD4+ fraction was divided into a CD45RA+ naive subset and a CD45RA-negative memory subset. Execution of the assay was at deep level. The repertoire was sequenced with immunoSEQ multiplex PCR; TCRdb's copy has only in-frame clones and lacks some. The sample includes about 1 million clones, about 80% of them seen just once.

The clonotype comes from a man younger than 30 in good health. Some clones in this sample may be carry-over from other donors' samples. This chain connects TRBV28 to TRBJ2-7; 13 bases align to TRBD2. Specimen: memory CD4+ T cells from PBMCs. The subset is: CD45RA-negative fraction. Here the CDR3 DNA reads TGTGCCAGCAGTCGCGGGGACGGACTAGCGGGAGCCTCTGGCGAGCAGTACTTC. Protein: CASSRGDGLAGASGEQYF. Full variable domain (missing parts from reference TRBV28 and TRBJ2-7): DVKVTQSSRYLVKRTGEKVFLECVQDMDHENMFWYRQDPGLGLRLIYFSYDVKMKEKGDIPEGYSVSREKKERFSLILESASTNQTSMYLCASSRGDGLAGASGEQYFGPGTRLTVT.